One and the same sample provided the 5 T cell receptor beta chains below, sequenced in a study of OX40 agonist ivuxolimab in advanced cancers. Receptor libraries were prepared by the immunoSEQ multiplex PCR assay. Not all clones reach the TCRdb copy of this immuneACCESS table, which keeps in-frame sequences only. Checked studies attribute under half of the gap to unresolved V genes and leave the rest unexplained. The sample yields around 75,000 clones; about four fifths were counted once. The ten largest clones capture approximately 1% of the sample. Sequencing was performed on CD4+ or CD8+ T cells sorted from blood, taken in a trial of the OX40 agonist ivuxolimab. The source is an adult with an advanced solid tumor such as melanoma, head and neck, liver or kidney cancer.

V and J are TRBV5-1 and TRBJ2-4, with TRBD1 identical over 7 bases. The germline CDR1 and CDR2 sequences are SGHRS and YFSETQ. Unmatched junction bases numbered 11, after V lost 2 bases and J lost 9 bases. The CDR3 covers 15 residues. The chain's CDR3 is CASSLSGQVESIQYF. The CDR3 nucleotides read TGCGCCAGCAGCTTATCCGGACAGGTTGAGAGCATTCAGTACTTC.

This clone showed up many times. The chain joins TRBV30 to TRBJ2-7; 9 nucleotides align to TRBD1. Germline trimming cut 0 bases from V and 3 bases from J; bases unmatched to any gene: 9. Germline V gives CDR1 GTSNPN, CDR2 SVGIG (reference sequence). This CDR3 region has 16 residues. The CDR3: CAWSVRTGVVFYEQYF. In nucleotides, the CDR3 is TGTGCCTGGAGTGTACGGACAGGGGTCGTTTTCTACGAGCAGTACTTC.

The rearrangement joins TRBV9 to TRBJ1-5; 7 nucleotides agree with TRBD1. The CDR3 is 15 amino acids. V lost 4 bases, J lost 3 bases, and 7 bases stayed unmatched. Germline CDR1 is SGDLS and CDR2 is YYNGEE. CDR3 loop: CASSPWTGINQPQHF. CDR3 DNA sequence: TGTGCCAGCAGCCCTTGGACAGGTATCAATCAGCCCCAGCATTTT.

CDR3 region: CASSLYPGLSNQPQHF. CDR3 DNA sequence: TGCGCCAGCAGCTTGTATCCGGGCCTTAGCAATCAGCCCCAGCATTTT. The chain links TRBV5-1 to TRBJ1-5; D is unclear. Trimming took off 1 base at V and 0 bases at J, with 11 bases between the two ends. The CDR3 covers 16 residues. Per germline, CDR1 SGHRS and CDR2 YFSETQ.

This chain joins TRBV19 and TRBJ2-7; TRBD1 aligns across 8 bases. The J segment lost 4 bases and the V segment lost 5 bases, leaving 10 bases of the junction unmatched. Germline CDR1 and CDR2: LNHDA and SQIVND (reference sequence). The CDR3 extends over 15 amino acids. Here the CDR3 reads CASSGGQAGRYEQYF. The DNA for the CDR3 is TGTGCCAGTAGTGGGGGACAGGCGGGGCGTTACGAGCAGTACTTC.